This T cell receptor (beta chain) stems from a study of CD8 T cells in ankylosing spondylitis (dated by TCRdb to about 2017). At the level of the whole study: The study profiled T cell receptor beta repertoires in healthy donors and ankylosing spondylitis patients to find disease-linked TCR variants. The whole study cohort included over a hundred healthy donors and 25 ankylosing spondylitis patients. Samples of peripheral blood were taken, and for ankylosing spondylitis patients, synovial fluid was collected as well. General conclusions and limits of the study: Some motif variants were previously reported in synovial fluid and blood of reactive arthritis patients, suggesting common disease-initiation mechanisms. The disease-linked clones were reported to be significantly enriched in matched synovial fluid samples from ankylosing spondylitis patients. The disease-linked clones showed a CD8+ phenotype and occurred at relatively low frequencies in peripheral blood. A TCR beta motif made up of several highly homologous amino acid variants appeared to be characteristic of blood from ankylosing spondylitis patients.

The CDR3 starts with the cysteine, ends with the phenylalanine, and has 16 residues. Of the read, only the CDR3 DNA is kept; its 48 bases are in frame from base 1. Trimming takes 1 base off V and 1 base off J; junction bases not matched to a gene: 3. CDR1 is given as SGHRS and CDR2 as YFSETQ, both from the germline V gene. Sequencing relied on an Illumina HiSeq 2500. TCR beta libraries were prepared by quantitative 5'-RACE with molecular barcodes. The study's processing was this. To identify disease-linked TCR variants, a new computational method was used, one built on a probabilistic model of VDJ rearrangement. The public reads were run again by TCRdb, first through fastp at Q25 and then through MiXCR, and only productive beta chains were kept. One record per CDR3 amino acid sequence lists the most common genes and DNA. These V and J calls originate from TCRdb's pipeline instead of the authors' own analysis. This sample holds some 250,000 distinct CDR3 sequences; about 11% were observed only once. The ten biggest clones cover under 7% of the sample.

This clonotype appeared many times. Its target antigen remains unknown. Nothing much larger sits one base from this clone, and base qualities are not available. The TCR sequence derives from a male donor with ankylosing spondylitis or in good health (not recorded which). This sequence uses TRBV5-1 and TRBJ2-2; TRBD2 fits 8 bases in the junction. Source material: blood, either unsorted or a sorted T cell fraction (not recorded which). The DNA reads as follows: TGCGCCAGCAGCTTGAATGCGGGAGGGAACACCGGGGAGCTGTTTTTT. Its translation is CASSLNAGGNTGELFF. Reference TRBV5-1 and TRBJ2-2 proteins supply the regions before and after the CDR3; the full variable domain is: KAGVTQTPRYLIKTRGQQVTLSCSPISGHRSVSWYQQTPGQGLQFLFEYFSETQRNKGNFPGRFSGRQFSNSRSEMNVSTLELGDSALYLCASSLNAGGNTGELFFGEGSRLTVL.